What follows describes a single T cell receptor beta chain. The data belong to a study of blood T cell repertoires in COVID-19. Study-wide context: PBMCs, B-cell-depleted T cells, or T cells provided the cDNA or gDNA that made up the material.

Assay: immunoSEQ multiplex PCR; the TCRdb copy retains only in-frame clones and omits some. The data show roughly 230,000 clones, with roughly four fifths seen just once and approximately 4.8% held by the top ten. This CDR3 comprises 16 residues. V lost 0 bases and J lost 1; bases outside the gene matches: 3. Germline values: CDR1 SEHNR, CDR2 FQNEAQ (reference sequence). Material: peripheral blood. The sequence was obtained from a man in his fifties with active or convalescent COVID-19. The chain joins TRBV7-9 to TRBJ1-2; 9 bases match TRBD1. CDR3 nucleotides: TGTGCCAGCAGCTTAGCCCGGACAGGGGTTAACTATGGCTACACCTTC. Encoded protein: CASSLARTGVNYGYTF.